This entry concerns a single TCR beta chain. The target antigen is unknown. The sample originates from a study of cytomegalovirus exposure and HLA in healthy donors. Findings and caveats of the study: In vitro assays verified that a few CMV-associated chains recognized CMV antigens specifically. In the analysis, some V segments, TRBV6-2 and TRBV6-3 included, were excluded as indistinguishable.

The primer mix had 60 Vbeta and 13 Jbeta primers. Measured with immunoSEQ multiplex PCR; TCRdb has only the in-frame clones, and not every one. The repertoire holds about 170,000 clones, 85% seen once, with more than 2% in the top ten. The CDR3 consists of 20 residues. Per the germline V gene, CDR1 is MGHRA and CDR2 is YSYEKL. The V segment lost 1 base and the J segment 0 bases; nucleotides outside the gene matches: 10. Specimen: PBMCs. The receptor was derived from a young man in good health and CMV-seropositive. The chain uses TRBV4-1 and TRBJ2-3; 13 nucleotides match TRBD2. The CDR3 sequence is CASSQVSGLAGATSTDTQYF. The CDR3 DNA reads TGCGCCAGCAGCCAAGTATCCGGACTAGCGGGGGCTACTAGCACAGATACGCAGTATTTT.